This TCR beta chain appears in the sequencing data of a study of blood T cell repertoires in COVID-19. Generated by immunoSEQ multiplex PCR, the TCRdb table keeps only in-frame clones and is missing some. The sample yields around 72,000 clones, roughly 80% seen once. Germline assignment: CDR1 GTSNPN and CDR2 SVGIG (reference sequence). The CDR3 length is 16 residues. The V and J ends lost 3 bases and 0 bases respectively, with 18 bases between them. The sequence derives from a human donor in a cohort sampled during active COVID-19. Sequenced sample: peripheral blood. The rearrangement links TRBV30 to TRBJ2-7, with D maybe TRBD2 (6 bases). CDR3 DNA sequence: TGTGCCTGGAGAGACCGCCGGGACTTAAGCTCCTACGAGCAGTACTTC. As protein: CAWRDRRDLSSYEQYF. Based on the CDR3 plus reference TRBV30 and TRBJ2-7, the full variable domain is SQTIHQWPATLVQPVGSPLSLECTVEGTSNPNLYWYRQAAGRGLQLLFYSVGIGQISSEVPQNLSASRPQDRQFILSSKKLLLSDSGFYLCAWRDRRDLSSYEQYFGPGTRLTVT.